The 9 T cell receptor beta chains below all came from one sample that was sequenced in a study of radiation and T cells in renal cell carcinoma. Time point meaning: blood 4 weeks post-SBRT, at nephrectomy. Sample treatment: 15 Gy SBRT to primary tumor, nephrectomy 4 weeks later. The method was immunoSEQ multiplex PCR; TCRdb's version includes in-frame clones alone and lacks a portion of them. The data contain roughly 90,000 clones, around four fifths of them seen just once; the ten biggest clones take up roughly 10%. Source: blood, taken from a patient whose treatment included radiotherapy and nephrectomy. The receptor set was obtained from a man over 45 with renal cell carcinoma.

This chain uses TRBV29-1 with TRBJ2-7; no definite D call. CDR1 is SQVTM, CDR2 ANQGSEA, per germline. The CDR3 is made up of 12 amino acids. The ends were cut back, 4 bases at V and 1 base at J, with 8 bases in the middle. The CDR3 protein is CSVGWSSYEQYF. The CDR3 bases are TGCAGCGTTGGGTGGAGTTCCTACGAGCAGTACTTC.

This chain links TRBV2 with TRBJ2-2; 8 bases map to TRBD1. With 4 bases clipped from V and 4 bases from J, the junction kept 5 bases outside the gene matches. Germline assignment: CDR1 SNHLY and CDR2 FYNNEI. The CDR3 extends over 15 amino acids. The CDR3 DNA sequence: TGTGCCAGCAGTGCGGCCAGGGGGCTCACCGGGGAGCTGTTTTTT. This gives the protein CASSAARGLTGELFF.

V and J are TRBV14 and TRBJ1-1; no reliable D call. The CDR3 length is 16 residues. V shed 4 bases and J shed 14 bases, with 29 bases lying between them. From germline, CDR1 is SGHDN and CDR2 FVKESK. The CDR3 DNA reads as TGTGCCAGCAGCCGCCAAGCGGGCTCAGCCTTGATAAATGTGTTCTTT. Its protein is CASSRQAGSALINVFF.

This CDR3 is CASSLWFSYEQYF. The DNA of the CDR3 is TGTGCCAGCAGCTTGTGGTTTAGCTACGAGCAGTACTTC. The rearrangement joins TRBV5-5 to TRBJ2-7; D call uncertain. CDR3 length: 13 residues. Germline V gives CDR1 SGHKS, CDR2 YYEKEE (reference sequence). The ends were cut back, 1 base at V and 3 bases at J, with 8 bases in the middle.

The chain joins TRBV6-5 to TRBJ1-2; D might be TRBD1 (6 bases). Trimming stripped 4 bases from V and 4 bases from J, with 16 bases between. The CDR3 contains 15 residues. Germline V gene lookup returns CDR1 MNHEY and CDR2 SVGAGI. The CDR3 loop is CASSWTGTSPYGYTF. In DNA form, the CDR3 reads TGTGCCAGCAGTTGGACCGGGACATCGCCCTATGGCTACACCTTC.

The chain combines TRBV5-1 with TRBJ1-4; D is uncertain. Deletions cut 4 bases from V and 8 bases from J, with 9 bases between. The CDR3 is 12 residues long. The V gene's germline CDR1 is SGHRS and CDR2 YFSETQ. The CDR3 region is CASSRVGEKLFF. The DNA for the CDR3 is TGCGCCAGCAGCCGGGTGGGAGAAAAACTGTTTTTT. Complete variable domain (other parts from reference TRBV5-1 and TRBJ1-4): KAGVTQTPRYLIKTRGQQVTLSCSPISGHRSVSWYQQTPGQGLQFLFEYFSETQRNKGNFPGRFSGRQFSNSRSEMNVSTLELGDSALYLCASSRVGEKLFFGSGTQLSVL.

The chain employs TRBV18 and TRBJ1-4, with D uncertain. The CDR3 consists of 13 residues. Germline CDR1 and CDR2: KGHSH and LQKENI. V lost 2 bases to trimming and J lost 6 bases, with 7 bases between them. The CDR3 region has the DNA TGTGCCAGCTCACCAAGCCCGGATGAAAAACTGTTTTTT. This gives the protein CASSPSPDEKLFF.

This sequence joins TRBV5-5 and TRBJ2-7; the D gene is possibly TRBD2 (6 bases). Germline lookup yields CDR1 SGHKS and CDR2 YYEKEE (reference sequence). V was cut by 0 bases and J by 3 bases, with 10 bases left in between. The CDR3 is 14 amino acids. Here the CDR3 reads CASSLGGGDYEQYF. The DNA for the CDR3 is TGTGCCAGCAGCTTGGGGGGCGGGGACTACGAGCAGTACTTC.

The chain has TRBV6-5 and TRBJ2-7; no firm D call. V was cut by 5 bases and J by 2 bases, with 10 bases left in between. Germline V CDR1 and CDR2: MNHEY, SVGAGI. This CDR3 has 13 amino acids. For the CDR3, the DNA is TGTGCCAGCAGTAATCCAGAGACCTACGAGCAGTACTTC. Its translation: CASSNPETYEQYF.